This is a list of T cell receptor beta chains from one sample in a study of T cell responses to AZD1222 COVID-19 vaccine. Clones were read by immunoSEQ multiplex PCR, and TCRdb kept only the in-frame ones, dropping some. Here the sample spans around 85,000 clones, around 86% being singletons. The sample here was peripheral blood, taken on day 0 of AZD1222 vaccination. The receptors derive from an adult in good health. Both conserved end residues are part of each CDR3. A D gene is named only where the DNA matches it firmly. The size entry is marked missing in some rows and otherwise reads once, few, many or a size class.

J	D	V	size	DNA	CDR3
TRBJ1-2	TRBD1	TRBV27	NA	TGTGCCAGCAGTTCCAAGACAGGGTCGAACTATGGCTACACCTTC	CASSSKTGSNYGYTF
TRBJ1-5	TRBD1	TRBV12-3/TRBV12-4	NA	TGTGCCAGCAGTGGGACAGGTAATCAGCCCCAGCATTTT	CASSGTGNQPQHF
TRBJ1-5	NA	TRBV10-2	few	TGCGCCAGCAGTCCCCTATTGGGCAGCAATCAGCCCCAGCATTTT	CASSPLLGSNQPQHF
TRBJ1-4	NA	TRBV24-1	NA	TGTGCCACCAGTGATGCTGGGACAGAAAAACTGTTTTTT	CATSDAGTEKLFF
TRBJ1-4	NA	TRBV19	NA	TGTGCCAGTAGTGAGGGGAGGGGAAAACTGTTTTTT	CASSEGRGKLFF
TRBJ2-7	NA	TRBV6-5	NA	TGTGCCAGCAGTTACGGGGCAAACTACGAGCAGTACTTC	CASSYGANYEQYF
TRBJ1-1	NA	TRBV19	many	TGTGCCAGTAGCTATACCGGTCGGTACACTGAAGCTTTCTTT	CASSYTGRYTEAFF
TRBJ2-7	NA	TRBV2	NA	TGTGCCAGCAAATCGAGACGGGGCCAGGGGGGGTCCGAGCAGTACTTC	CASKSRRGQGGSEQYF
TRBJ1-5	NA	TRBV12-3/TRBV12-4	NA	TGTGCCAGCAGTTTAGAAAAGCATCAGCCCCAGCATTTT	CASSLEKHQPQHF
TRBJ1-5	TRBD1	TRBV10-1	NA	TGCGCCAGCAGTCGGCGGAGGGGGCGCGCCGCCGGACAGCCCCAGCATTTT	CASSRRRGRAAGQPQHF
TRBJ2-7	NA	TRBV7-9	NA	TGTGCCAGTTCCCTGGGGGATAACTCCTACGAGCAGTACTTC	CASSLGDNSYEQYF
TRBJ1-3	NA	TRBV7-8	NA	TGTGCCAGCAGCTTACGGGCAGGGCCAACTGGAAACACCATATATTTT	CASSLRAGPTGNTIYF
TRBJ2-2	NA	TRBV19	once	TGTGCCAGTAGTATCCAGGGTAACACCGGGGAGCTGTTTTTT	CASSIQGNTGELFF
TRBJ2-7	NA	TRBV7-6	NA	TGTGCCAGCAGCCGGGCCCTAGCCGACGAGCAGTACTTC	CASSRALADEQYF
TRBJ2-2	NA	TRBV7-3	NA	TGTGCCAGCAGCCCCGACGGGGGCGGGGAGCTGTTTTTT	CASSPDGGGELFF
TRBJ2-1	NA	TRBV7-2	NA	TGTGCCAGCAGCATTAACCTACCCCGCAGGTACTCCTACAATGAGCAGTTCTTC	CASSINLPRRYSYNEQFF
TRBJ2-7	TRBD1	TRBV10-2	few	TGCGCCAGCAGTGGGGGACAGGGGAAATACGAGCAGTACTTC	CASSGGQGKYEQYF
TRBJ1-2	NA	TRBV3-1/TRBV3-2	NA	TGTGCCAGCAGCCAAGATTTTACGGACTATGGCTACACCTTC	CASSQDFTDYGYTF
TRBJ1-5	NA	TRBV30	NA	TGTGCCTGGAGTTTGGGACGGAATCAGCCCCAGCATTTT	CAWSLGRNQPQHF
TRBJ1-4	NA	TRBV5-1	NA	TGCGCCAGCGGCGGGGAGACTAATGAAAAACTGTTTTTT	CASGGETNEKLFF